The TCR beta chain described here comes from a study of radiotherapy plus CTLA-4 blockade in lung cancer. Study as a whole: Objective responses arose in approximately 17% of patients, and around 32% experienced disease control. Study results and caveats: There was expansion of tumor-derived TCR clones in blood after radiotherapy plus ipilimumab.

As to this clone: Its antigen is unidentified.

The table came from immunoSEQ multiplex PCR; TCRdb's copy has only in-frame clones and leaves some out. The profile shows about 120,000 clones, around 75% of them singletons. The junction had 11 bases not matched to a gene; V was cut back by 3 bases and J by 7 bases. Germline V gene sequence: CDR1 GTSNPN, CDR2 SVGIG (reference sequence). The CDR3 has 14 amino acids. This TCR was sampled from a human donor with non-small cell lung cancer who had a partial response to radiotherapy plus ipilimumab. Source: peripheral blood, taken from a patient treated with radiotherapy plus ipilimumab. The rearrangement links TRBV30 to TRBJ2-5; 7 bases fit TRBD2. CDR3 nucleotides: TGTGCCTGGAGATCGGGGGGTTCTAGAGGGACCCAGTACTTC. This translates into CAWRSGGSRGTQYF.